In its sample, the clone carrying this TCR beta chain was seen a few times. The data derive from a study of T-cell reconstitution after alpha-beta-depleted transplantation in children. The CDR3 consists of 14 residues. Looked up from germline, CDR1 is MNHNS and CDR2 is SASEGT. Between the trimmed V and J ends, which lost 7 bases and 6 bases, there was a span of 16 bases. Unique molecular identifiers were incorporated into the prepared TCRbeta library. One entry per CDR3 protein, called by TCRdb with MiXCR from the PCR reads. Here the sample spans 250,000 to 300,000 distinct CDR3 sequences, 9.9% being singletons.

This TCR was recovered from a human donor who donated a stem cell graft to a child with SCID. This specimen was PBMCs from the stem cell graft donor, taken from the stem cell graft. This chain uses TRBV6-1 with TRBJ2-1; tentatively, D is TRBD1 (5 bases). The CDR3 region has the DNA TGTGCCAGCAACCCTATCGACAGATTCAATGAGCAGTTCTTC. As protein: CASNPIDRFNEQFF.